These T cell receptor beta chains were read from a single sample in a study of OX40 agonist ivuxolimab in advanced cancers. Produced via immunoSEQ multiplex PCR; TCRdb's table is partial and in-frame only. The data contain some 64,000 clones, 80% to 95% of them seen just once; the ten biggest clones take up around 20%. Specimen: CD4+ or CD8+ T cells sorted from blood, collected in a trial of the OX40 agonist ivuxolimab. These receptors were taken from an adult with an advanced solid tumor such as melanoma, head and neck, liver or kidney cancer. Each CDR3 is given with its conserved first and last residue. The D gene is left open where the match is weak. Clone size, where shown, is once, few, many, or a class for clones that have expanded.

V gene	D gene	clone size	J gene	CDR3 DNA	CDR3 protein
TRBV4-2	NA	NA	TRBJ1-4	TGTGCCAGCAGCCCTCTAATACAGACGCCTGAAAAACTGTTTTTT	CASSPLIQTPEKLFF
TRBV7-2	TRBD1	NA	TRBJ2-7	TGTGCCAGCAGCGACTCACCGGGGACAGGGGTCCACGAGCAGTACTTC	CASSDSPGTGVHEQYF
TRBV7-2	NA	NA	TRBJ2-7	TGTGCCAGCAGCCATGGACTGCCCTTAGAGCAGTACTTC	CASSHGLPLEQYF
TRBV11-2	NA	NA	TRBJ2-1	TGTGCCAGCAGCTTAGTGCTTTTGTCCGGGGCATCCTACAATGAGCAGTTCTTC	CASSLVLLSGASYNEQFF
TRBV6-5	NA	NA	TRBJ2-7	TGTGCCAGCAAGGGGGTGGTCTACGAGCAGTACTTC	CASKGVVYEQYF
TRBV11-3	TRBD1	NA	TRBJ2-7	TGTGCCAGCAGCTTAGCCCGGACAGGGACGTACGAGCAGTACTTC	CASSLARTGTYEQYF
TRBV19	NA	NA	TRBJ1-1	TGTGCCAGTACCCTGATGGGGGGGGGAGACACTGAAGCTTTCTTT	CASTLMGGGDTEAFF
TRBV21-1	NA	NA	TRBJ1-1	TGTGCCAGCAGCGACGGCTGGACAGGGCGAACGGGGACTGAAGCTTTCTTT	CASSDGWTGRTGTEAFF
TRBV7-2	TRBD1	NA	TRBJ2-7	TGTGCCAGCAGCCGACTTGGGGACAGCTCCTACGAGCAGTACTTC	CASSRLGDSSYEQYF
TRBV7-8	TRBD1	NA	TRBJ2-1	TGTGCCAGCAGCACTCCCGGGACAGGGTTCGGGGAGCAGTTCTTC	CASSTPGTGFGEQFF
TRBV6-6	NA	once	TRBJ1-1	TGTGCCAGCAGTTACTCCGGTGGTACTGAAGCTTTCTTT	CASSYSGGTEAFF
TRBV4-1	NA	once	TRBJ2-2	TGCGCCAGCAGTGGGGAGGAACGGGGGGCCACCGGGGAGCTGTTTTTT	CASSGEERGATGELFF
TRBV4-2	TRBD2	NA	TRBJ2-5	TGTGCCAGCAGCCAAGAAGCGGGGGGCCAAGAGACCCAGTACTTC	CASSQEAGGQETQYF
TRBV27	NA	NA	TRBJ2-7	TGTGCCAGCAGTTCGACCGAATACGAGCAGTACTTC	CASSSTEYEQYF
TRBV29-1	TRBD1	NA	TRBJ2-5	TGCAGCGTTGGAGGGACAGGAAGGGGGGATATTGAGACCCAGTACTTC	CSVGGTGRGDIETQYF
TRBV15	NA	NA	TRBJ2-3	TGTGCCACCAGCAGAGAAGAGGATGGGGTATATACGCAGTATTTT	CATSREEDGVYTQYF
TRBV10-1	NA	NA	TRBJ2-3	TGCGCCAGCAGTGAGTTGCCCGGGACTAGCACAGATACGCAGTATTTT	CASSELPGTSTDTQYF
TRBV27	TRBD1	NA	TRBJ1-2	TGTGCCAGCAGTTTATCATTTTTGGGACAGGGGGCTTTTTATGGCTACACCTTC	CASSLSFLGQGAFYGYTF
TRBV5-6	NA	NA	TRBJ2-3	TGTGCCAGCAGCTTGCCCGGGGATAGCACAGATACGCAGTATTTT	CASSLPGDSTDTQYF
TRBV1	NA	NA	TRBJ2-1	TGCACCAGCAGCCAACTGGGCGGGGGCTACAATGAGCAGTTCTTC	CTSSQLGGGYNEQFF
TRBV2	TRBD2	NA	TRBJ2-3	TGTGCCAGCATAAAGTCTAGCGGGGCACTCACAGATACGCAGTATTTT	CASIKSSGALTDTQYF
TRBV13	TRBD2	NA	TRBJ2-7	TGTGCCAGCAGCCCAGCGGGGGCTCAGAGCTCCTACGAGCAGTACTTC	CASSPAGAQSSYEQYF
TRBV6-5	TRBD1	NA	TRBJ1-2	TGTGCCAGCAGTACTACAGGGGGAAGTGGCTACACCTTC	CASSTTGGSGYTF
TRBV5-4	NA	NA	TRBJ2-7	TGTGCCAGCAGCCCCGACAGGAATCAATTCTACGAGCAGTACTTC	CASSPDRNQFYEQYF
TRBV28	NA	NA	TRBJ2-7	TGTGCCAGCAGTTTATTAAGCGAGCAGTACTTC	CASSLLSEQYF
TRBV5-4	NA	few	TRBJ1-6	TGTGCCAGCACCCGTTTTGAGGGGTTGAATTCACCCCTCCACTTT	CASTRFEGLNSPLHF
TRBV9	NA	once	TRBJ1-1	TGTGCCAGCAGCGTAGGTGGGGGAACGGGCACTGAAGCTTTCTTT	CASSVGGGTGTEAFF
TRBV7-2	TRBD1	NA	TRBJ1-2	TGTGCCAGCAGCCAGGACGACAGGGGCTGGCGCTATGGCTACACCTTC	CASSQDDRGWRYGYTF
TRBV7-8	TRBD1	NA	TRBJ2-1	TGTGCCAGCAGCTCATGGACAGGCGACCTCGAGCAGTTCTTC	CASSSWTGDLEQFF
TRBV19	NA	few	TRBJ1-1	TGTGCCAGTAGTCCCTCATTATACACTGAAGCTTTCTTT	CASSPSLYTEAFF
TRBV5-6	NA	NA	TRBJ2-7	TGTGCCAGCAGCTTTGGAGCGTACGAGCAGTACTTC	CASSFGAYEQYF
TRBV11-2	NA	NA	TRBJ1-6	TGTGCCAGCAGCTTAGAGACAGACTATAATTCACCCCTCCACTTT	CASSLETDYNSPLHF
TRBV27	TRBD2	NA	TRBJ2-7	TGTGCCAGCAGTCCCGGGACTAGCGGGGGGGAGCAGTACTTC	CASSPGTSGGEQYF